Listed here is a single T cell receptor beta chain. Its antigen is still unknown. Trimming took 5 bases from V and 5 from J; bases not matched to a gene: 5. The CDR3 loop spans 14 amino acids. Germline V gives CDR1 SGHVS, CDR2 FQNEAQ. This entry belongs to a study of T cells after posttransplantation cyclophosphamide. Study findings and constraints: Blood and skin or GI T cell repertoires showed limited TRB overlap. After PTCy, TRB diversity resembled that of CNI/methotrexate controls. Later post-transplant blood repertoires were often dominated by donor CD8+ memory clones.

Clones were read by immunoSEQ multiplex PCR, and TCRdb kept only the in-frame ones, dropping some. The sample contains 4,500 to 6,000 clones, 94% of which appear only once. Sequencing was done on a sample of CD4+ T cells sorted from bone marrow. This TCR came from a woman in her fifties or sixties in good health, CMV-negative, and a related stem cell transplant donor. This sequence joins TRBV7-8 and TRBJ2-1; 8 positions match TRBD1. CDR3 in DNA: TGTGCCAGCAGCATCCAGACAGGGGACAATGAGCAGTTCTTC. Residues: CASSIQTGDNEQFF. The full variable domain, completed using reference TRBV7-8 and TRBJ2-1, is GAGVSQSPRYKVAKRGQDVALRCDPISGHVSLFWYQQALGQGPEFLTYFQNEAQLDKSGLPSDRFFAERPEGSVSTLKIQRTQQEDSAVYLCASSIQTGDNEQFFGPGTRLTVL.